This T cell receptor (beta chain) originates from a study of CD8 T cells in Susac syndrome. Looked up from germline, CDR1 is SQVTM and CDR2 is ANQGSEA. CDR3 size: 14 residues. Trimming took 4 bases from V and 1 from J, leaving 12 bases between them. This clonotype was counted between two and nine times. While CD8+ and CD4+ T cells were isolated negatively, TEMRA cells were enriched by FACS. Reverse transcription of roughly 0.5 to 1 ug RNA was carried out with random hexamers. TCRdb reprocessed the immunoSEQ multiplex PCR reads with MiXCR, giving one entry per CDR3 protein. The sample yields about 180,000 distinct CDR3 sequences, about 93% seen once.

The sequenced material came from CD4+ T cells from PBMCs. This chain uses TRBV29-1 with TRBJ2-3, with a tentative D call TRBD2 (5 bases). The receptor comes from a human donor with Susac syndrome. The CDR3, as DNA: TGCAGCGTTGTGTCGGGATGGGGCACAGATACGCAGTATTTT. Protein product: CSVVSGWGTDTQYF.